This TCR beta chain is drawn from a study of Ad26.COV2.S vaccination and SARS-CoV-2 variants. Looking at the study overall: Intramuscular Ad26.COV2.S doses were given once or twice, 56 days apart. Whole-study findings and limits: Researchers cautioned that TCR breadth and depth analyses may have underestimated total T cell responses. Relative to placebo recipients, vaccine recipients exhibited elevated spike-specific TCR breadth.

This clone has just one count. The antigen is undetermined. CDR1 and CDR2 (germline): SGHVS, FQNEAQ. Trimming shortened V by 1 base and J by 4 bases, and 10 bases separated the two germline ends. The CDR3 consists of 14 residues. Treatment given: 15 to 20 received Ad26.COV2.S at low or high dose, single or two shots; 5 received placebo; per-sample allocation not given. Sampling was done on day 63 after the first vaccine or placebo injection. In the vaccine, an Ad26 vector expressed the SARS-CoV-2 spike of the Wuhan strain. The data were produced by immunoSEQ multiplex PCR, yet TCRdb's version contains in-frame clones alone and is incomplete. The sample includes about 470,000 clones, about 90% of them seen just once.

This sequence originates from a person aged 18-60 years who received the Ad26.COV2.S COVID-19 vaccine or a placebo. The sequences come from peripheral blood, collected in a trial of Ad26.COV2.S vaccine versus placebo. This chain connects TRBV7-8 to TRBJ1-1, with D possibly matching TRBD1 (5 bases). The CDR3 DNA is TGTGCCAGCAGCTTAGGGGGGTCGGCCACTGAAGCTTTCTTT. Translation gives CASSLGGSATEAFF.